This T cell receptor beta chain was sequenced during a study of CXCR3-negative and CXCR3-positive naive CD8 T cells. Regarding the study as a whole: Diversity proved comparably high across both naive subsets and much lower in memory CD8+ cells. Because surface CD5 did not distinguish the naive subsets, TCR strength was inferred from TRB CDR3 properties.

All TRB cDNA libraries came from 5' RACE performed with UMI labels. TCRdb derives one entry per CDR3 protein from the 5' RACE reads, leaving out DNA. The sample has roughly 48,000 distinct CDR3 sequences. The length of the CDR3 is 15 residues. CDR1 is LNHNV, CDR2 YYDKDF, per germline (reference sequence). Of note for this clonotype: Its antigen is currently unknown.

Specimen: memory CD8+ T cells from blood. The V call is TRBV15, the J call TRBJ2-5; lacking DNA, the TRBD2 call made by TCRdb goes unchecked. The TCR originated in a human donor in good health. Some clones in this sample may be carry-over from other donors' samples. CDR3 in amino acids: CATSTLAGEEETQYF.